These 10 T cell receptor beta chains were all obtained from the same sample, sequenced in a study of shared clonotypes between healthy human individuals. Measured with immunoSEQ multiplex PCR; TCRdb has only the in-frame clones, and not every one. There are fewer than 2.5 million clones in the sample; more than 85% occur only once, and about 0.38% lies in the top ten. Sequencing was carried out using naive CD4+ T cells from PBMCs. Subset reported: CD45RA+ positively selected. The receptors stem from a man aged 18 to 29 in good health. Some clones in this sample may be carry-over from other donors' samples.

This clone was recorded a few times. The chain employs TRBV5-1 and TRBJ1-1, with no clear D. Deletions cut 4 bases from V and 1 base from J, with 11 bases between. This CDR3 is built from 14 residues. Germline V gene lookup returns CDR1 SGHRS and CDR2 YFSETQ. CDR3 in DNA: TGCGCCAGCAGCCACAGAGAGTGGAACACTGAAGCTTTCTTT. It yields the protein CASSHREWNTEAFF.

V usage is TRBV5-4 and J usage is TRBJ1-2, with D maybe TRBD1 (5 bases). This CDR3 is 15 amino acids long. The germline V gene has CDR1 SGHNT and CDR2 YYREEE (reference sequence). V gave up 5 bases and J gave up 0 bases, with 14 bases separating them. In DNA form, the CDR3 reads TGTGCCAGCAGGACTCCGGGGACGGCTAACTATGGCTACACCTTC. Its translation is CASRTPGTANYGYTF.

The chain is built from TRBV19 and TRBJ2-3; D not certain. The CDR3 has 11 residues. V was trimmed by 7 bases and J by 5 bases, leaving 7 bases between them. Germline V CDR1 and CDR2: LNHDA, SQIVND (reference sequence). DNA for the CDR3: TGTGCCAGTAAATCATTAGATACGCAGTATTTT. As protein: CASKSLDTQYF.

The rearrangement links TRBV2 to TRBJ2-1; no definite D call. The CDR3 loop spans 11 amino acids. Germline CDR1 SNHLY, CDR2 FYNNEI. The V gene lost 5 bases and the J gene lost 10 bases, with 9 bases spanning the gap. The CDR3 DNA sequence: TGTGCCAGCAGTTATGGTGGCGAGCAGTTCTTC. This codes for CASSYGGEQFF.

The CDR3 DNA follows: TGTGCCAGCTCACCAAAGCAGGGTCCCTCCTACGAGCAGTACTTC. Protein product: CASSPKQGPSYEQYF. This chain uses TRBV18 with TRBJ2-7; perhaps TRBD1 as D (5 bases). CDR3 length: 15 amino acids. The V and J ends lost 2 bases and 0 bases respectively, with 11 bases between them. Germline V lookup: CDR1 KGHSH, CDR2 LQKENI. Variable domain in full (rest from reference TRBV18 and TRBJ2-7): NAGVMQNPRHLVRRRGQEARLRCSPMKGHSHVYWYRQLPEEGLKFMVYLQKENIIDESGMPKERFSAEFPKEGPSILRIQQVVRGDSAAYFCASSPKQGPSYEQYFGPGTRLTVT.

This clone came up once. The chain recombines TRBV6-6 with TRBJ1-5; maybe TRBD1 (5 bases). V lost 8 bases and J 2 bases, leaving 13 bases between the germline ends. Germline CDR1 reads MNHNY; CDR2 reads SVGAGI (reference sequence). CDR3 length: 14 amino acids. CDR3 sequence reads: CASGGNVGNQPQHF. The CDR3 DNA is TGTGCCAGCGGGGGAAACGTCGGCAATCAGCCCCAGCATTTT.

This CDR3 reads CASSPRGPETQYF. CDR3 nucleotide sequence: TGCGCCAGCAGCCCCAGAGGGCCGGAGACCCAGTACTTC. V gene TRBV4-1 combines with J gene TRBJ2-5; a possible D gene is TRBD2 (5 bases). The germline V gene has CDR1 MGHRA and CDR2 YSYEKL. The CDR3 length is 13 residues. The ends were cut back, 4 bases at V and 5 bases at J, with 11 bases in the middle.

A word on this clone: Other nucleotide sequences in the sample specify the same CDR3. The rearrangement joins TRBV7-9 to TRBJ2-1; 9 nucleotides match TRBD2. The CDR3 contains 15 residues. The V gene's germline CDR1 is SEHNR and CDR2 FQNEAQ (reference sequence). The J segment lost 4 bases and the V segment lost 1 base, leaving 2 bases of the junction unmatched. The CDR3 DNA follows: TGTGCCAGCAGCTTAGAACTAGCGGGTTACAATGAGCAGTTCTTC. This translates into CASSLELAGYNEQFF. Complete variable domain (other parts from reference TRBV7-9 and TRBJ2-1): DTGVSQNPRHKITKRGQNVTFRCDPISEHNRLYWYRQTLGQGPEFLTYFQNEAQLEKSRLLSDRFSAERPKGSFSTLEIQRTEQGDSAMYLCASSLELAGYNEQFFGPGTRLTVL.

The V and J genes are TRBV11-1 and TRBJ2-1; TRBD2 matches 11 bases. J gave up 4 bases and V 0 bases, and 5 bases lay outside the gene matches. This CDR3 is built from 17 residues. Germline V gene lookup returns CDR1 SGHAT and CDR2 FQDESV (reference sequence). The CDR3 DNA follows: TGTGCCAGCAGCTTAGCGCCCCTAGCGGGAGGTTACAATGAGCAGTTCTTC. Its protein product is CASSLAPLAGGYNEQFF.

This sequence joins TRBV5-6 and TRBJ2-6; TRBD1 is a possible D gene (6 bases). V lost 2 bases, J lost 4 bases, and 13 bases lay in between. The CDR3 totals 16 residues. The germline CDR1 and CDR2 sequences are SGHDT and YYEEEE. The DNA of the CDR3 is TGTGCCAGCAGCTTTCCTCAGGGGACCGGGGCCAACGTCCTGACTTTC. The encoded protein is CASSFPQGTGANVLTF. Full variable domain (remainder filled in from reference TRBV5-6 and TRBJ2-6): DAGVTQSPTHLIKTRGQQVTLRCSPKSGHDTVSWYQQALGQGPQFIFQYYEEEERQRGNFPDRFSGHQFPNYSSELNVNALLLGDSALYLCASSFPQGTGANVLTFGAGSRLTVL.